The text below deals with one T cell receptor (beta chain). Its target is not known. CD45RO-negative, CCR7-selected cells formed the naive CD8 fraction, which excluded terminally differentiated effector memory CD45RA+ cells. Every subset had its genomic DNA shared out evenly among several immunoSEQ plates. The protocol was immunoSEQ multiplex PCR, while the TCRdb copy is restricted to in-frame clones and leaves out a portion. Here the sample spans about 1,900,000 clones, approximately 94% being singletons. The data derive from a study of shared clonotypes between healthy human individuals. Study context: Plates per donor: three CD4 naive, three CD4 memory, two CD8 naive, one CD8 memory. Whole-study results and caveats: All-four-donor shared clonotypes had higher generation probabilities than non-shared clonotypes did.

With 2 bases clipped from V and 2 bases from J, the junction kept 5 bases outside the gene matches. This CDR3 is 15 amino acids long. CDR1 is SGHKS and CDR2 is YYEKEE in the germline V gene (reference sequence). The gene calls are TRBV5-5 and TRBJ2-5, with 8 bases aligning to TRBD2. The sequenced sample was naive CD8+ T cells sorted from blood. The clonotype originates from a man in his late teens or twenties in good health. The CDR3 DNA follows: TGTGCCAGCAGCTTTCAGCGGGGGAGACAAGAGACCCAGTACTTC. Translation gives CASSFQRGRQETQYF.